What follows are 21 T cell receptor beta chains derived from one specimen sequenced in a study of blood T cell repertoires in COVID-19. Libraries were prepared by immunoSEQ multiplex PCR; TCRdb keeps only in-frame clonotypes and omits some of them. Among some 300,000 clones listed, under 90% were seen once. The sample consisted of PBMCs or T cells enriched from blood (not recorded which). The receptors originated from a woman aged 45-59 years who had been exposed to COVID-19.

This chain uses TRBV23-1 with TRBJ1-3; a possible D gene is TRBD1 (5 bases). TRBV23-1 is recorded as an ORF, its role being uncertain. Trimming left V 1 base short and J 2 bases short, with 9 bases between. This CDR3 contains 15 residues. The CDR3 region has the DNA TGCGCCAGCAGTCAATTAGGACATCCTGGAAACACCATATATTTT. Its protein product is CASSQLGHPGNTIYF.

The gene calls are TRBV5-4 and TRBJ2-7; 10 bases are shared with TRBD1. The J segment lost 2 bases and the V segment lost 4 bases, leaving 3 bases of the junction unmatched. CDR1 and CDR2 from the germline V gene are SGHNT and YYREEE (reference sequence). The CDR3 is 14 residues long. CDR3 region: CASSVDRGPYEQYF. Written as DNA, the CDR3 is TGTGCCAGCAGCGTTGACAGGGGGCCCTACGAGCAGTACTTC.

This chain connects TRBV5-6 to TRBJ2-3; 11 bases match TRBD2. CDR3 length equals 16 residues. V lost 3 bases to trimming and J lost 4 bases; unmatched junction nucleotides: 7. CDR1 is SGHDT and CDR2 is YYEEEE in the germline V gene. CDR3 in amino acids: CASSSTLAGGADTQYF. The CDR3 nucleotides are TGTGCCAGCAGCTCGACGCTAGCGGGGGGCGCAGATACGCAGTATTTT. Drawing the rest from reference TRBV5-6 and TRBJ2-3, the complete variable domain is DAGVTQSPTHLIKTRGQQVTLRCSPKSGHDTVSWYQQALGQGPQFIFQYYEEEERQRGNFPDRFSGHQFPNYSSELNVNALLLGDSALYLCASSSTLAGGADTQYFGPGTRLTVL.

Concerning this clone: The same CDR3 is also encoded by other DNA sequences in this sample. The V call is TRBV12-3 or TRBV12-4, the J call TRBJ1-1, with a possible D match to TRBD1 (5 bases). Trimming removed 3 bases from V and 5 bases from J, with 10 bases in between. The CDR3 spans 13 residues. Written as DNA, the CDR3 is TGTGCCAGCAGTTTGGGGCAGGGAACTGAAGCTTTCTTT. Translating gives CASSLGQGTEAFF.

The V and J genes are TRBV3-1 (or the pseudogene TRBV3-2) and TRBJ1-2; TRBD1 agrees at 10 bases. The V gene end was trimmed by 1 base and the J gene end by 8 bases; junction bases not matched to a gene: 4. CDR3 length: 14 residues. The germline gives CDR1 LGHDT, CDR2 YNNKEL (reference sequence). This chain's CDR3 is CASSQGTGGSGYTF. The CDR3 DNA reads TGTGCCAGCAGCCAAGGGACAGGGGGAAGCGGCTACACCTTC.

With respect to this clone: One end of the junction varies from germline; a read error may be responsible. CDR3 in amino acids: CASSPQQGARETQYF. CDR3 nucleotide sequence: TGTGCCAGCTCCCCACAACAGGGGGCAAGGGAGACCCAGTACTTC. The rearrangement links TRBV18 to TRBJ2-5; 9 bases line up with TRBD1. This CDR3 comprises 15 residues. The V gene's germline CDR1 is KGHSH and CDR2 LQKENI.

V is TRBV6-1 and J is TRBJ2-5; TRBD2 aligns across 8 bases. CDR3 length: 15 residues. V trimming: 1 base; J trimming: 7 bases; junction bases outside the gene matches: 8. Germline V gene data show CDR1 as MNHNS and CDR2 as SASEGT. The CDR3 is CASSEVGGGLGTQYF. CDR3 bases: TGTGCCAGCAGTGAAGTTGGCGGGGGGTTGGGGACCCAGTACTTC.

In regard to this clone: Other DNA sequences in the sample encode the same CDR3. The chain joins TRBV7-2 to TRBJ2-5; D remains unclear. Trimming took 1 base from V and 5 from J, leaving 8 bases between them. The germline V gene has CDR1 SGHTA and CDR2 FQGNSA. This CDR3 has 13 amino acids. CDR3 DNA sequence: TGTGCCAGCAGCTTAGATCAGAGGGAGACCCAGTACTTC. It yields the protein CASSLDQRETQYF.

The count of this clone is one. The rearrangement links TRBV3-1 (or the pseudogene TRBV3-2) to TRBJ1-1; D not resolved. The CDR3 totals 13 residues. Trimming took 3 bases from V and 3 from J, leaving 8 bases between them. Germline CDR1 is LGHDT and CDR2 is YNNKEL (reference sequence). This CDR3 reads CASSHGPDTEAFF. CDR3 nucleotide sequence: TGTGCCAGCAGCCACGGTCCGGACACTGAAGCTTTCTTT.

This chain joins TRBV27 and TRBJ2-7, with 9 positions matching TRBD2. This CDR3 is 15 amino acids long. The ends lost 5 bases at V and 7 bases at J; junction bases unmatched: 12. Germline V gene lookup returns CDR1 MNHEY and CDR2 SMNVEV (reference sequence). The CDR3 DNA sequence: TGTGCCAGCAGTCTCGTGGCGGGGGGGTCGAGTGAGCAGTACTTC. This codes for CASSLVAGGSSEQYF.

This clone occurred once. The V call is TRBV23-1, the J call TRBJ1-5, with D tentatively TRBD1 (5 bases). TRBV23-1 is identified as an open reading frame with a role that is uncertain. V was clipped by 2 bases and J by 3 bases, with 14 bases between them. The CDR3 length is 16 residues. CDR3 amino acids: CASSQRRTRDNQPQHF. The CDR3 DNA reads as TGCGCCAGCAGTCAACGACGGACAAGGGACAATCAGCCCCAGCATTTT.

The rearrangement links TRBV5-1 to TRBJ1-2; D is perhaps TRBD1 (5 bases). There are 14 residues in the CDR3. The V and J ends lost 0 bases and 4 bases respectively, with 10 bases between them. Germline CDR1 and CDR2: SGHRS and YFSETQ. CDR3 coding DNA: TGCGCCAGCAGCTTGGTGGACACCGTCTATGGCTACACCTTC. It is translated as CASSLVDTVYGYTF.

V gene TRBV5-4 combines with J gene TRBJ2-1, with 9 bases matching TRBD1. Germline-derived CDR1 and CDR2 are SGHNT and YYREEE (reference sequence). This CDR3 comprises 15 residues. The J segment lost 8 bases and the V segment lost 4 bases, leaving 10 bases of the junction unmatched. The CDR3 sequence: CASSTRDRVPDEQFF. In DNA form, the CDR3 reads TGTGCCAGCAGCACACGGGACAGGGTGCCGGATGAGCAGTTCTTC.

The chain recombines TRBV7-9 with TRBJ2-6; 13 nucleotides agree with TRBD2. The CDR3 is 17 amino acids. Germline-derived CDR1 and CDR2 are SEHNR and FQNEAQ (reference sequence). J gave up 0 bases and V 5 bases, and 1 base lay outside the gene matches. The CDR3 is CASSTSGGDSGANVLTF. The CDR3 DNA reads as TGTGCCAGCAGCACTAGCGGGGGGGACTCTGGGGCCAACGTCCTGACTTTC.

The rearrangement joins TRBV4-1 to TRBJ2-7, with 14 bases matching TRBD2. The CDR3 runs to 18 residues. The germline CDR1 and CDR2 sequences are MGHRA and YSYEKL. J was trimmed by 0 bases and V by 4 bases; bases with no gene match: 8. The CDR3 region is CASSRTRTSGGNSYEQYF. The CDR3 coding sequence is TGCGCCAGCAGCCGTACTCGGACTAGCGGGGGGAACTCCTACGAGCAGTACTTC.

The rearrangement joins TRBV4-2 to TRBJ2-1; D possibly corresponds to TRBD1 (6 bases). This CDR3 has 14 residues. Germline-derived CDR1 and CDR2 are LGHNA and YNFKEQ. Trimming removed 1 base from V and 9 bases from J, with 13 bases in between. The CDR3 is CASSQVPGVGEQFF. The DNA for the CDR3 is TGTGCCAGCAGCCAAGTGCCAGGGGTGGGTGAGCAGTTCTTC.

The chain uses TRBV7-2 and TRBJ2-1, with D maybe TRBD2 (5 bases). Germline V gives CDR1 SGHTA, CDR2 FQGNSA. V was pared by 7 bases and J by 9 bases, with 16 bases between. CDR3 length: 13 amino acids. The CDR3 sequence: CASTENLRVEQFF. CDR3 sequence (DNA): TGTGCCAGCACCGAAAACTTGCGGGTTGAGCAGTTCTTC.

The chain couples TRBV19 to TRBJ1-5; 7 bases are shared with TRBD1. The CDR3 has 15 amino acids. Germline V gives CDR1 LNHDA, CDR2 SQIVND (reference sequence). Trimming removed 2 bases from V and 7 bases from J; junction bases left unmatched: 8. CDR3 in DNA: TGTGCCAGTAGTATACAGGGGGAGTCAAGGCAGCCCCAGCATTTT. This encodes CASSIQGESRQPQHF.

This clone appeared once. The V call is TRBV2, the J call TRBJ2-2; D possibly corresponds to TRBD2 (5 bases). Trimming left V 3 bases short and J 2 bases short, with 13 bases between. Per the germline V gene, CDR1 is SNHLY and CDR2 is FYNNEI. The CDR3 spans 16 residues. As DNA, the CDR3 is TGTGCCAGCAGTGATCGCAGAGGGATCAACACCGGGGAGCTGTTTTTT. Protein product: CASSDRRGINTGELFF.

This chain uses TRBV5-5 with TRBJ2-7; D call uncertain. V was clipped by 0 bases and J by 0 bases, with 4 bases between them. This CDR3 is 13 amino acids long. CDR1 and CDR2 (germline): SGHKS, YYEKEE (reference sequence). This CDR3 is CASSLAVSYEQYF. DNA for the CDR3: TGTGCCAGCAGCTTGGCAGTCTCCTACGAGCAGTACTTC.

The CDR3 region has the DNA TGCGCCAGCAGCCAAGGGACAGGGGGTATTGACGAGCAGTACTTC. It encodes CASSQGTGGIDEQYF. J is TRBJ2-7 and V is TRBV5-1; TRBD1 matches 11 bases. This CDR3 spans 15 amino acids. Unmatched junction bases numbered 8, after V lost 4 bases and J lost 5 bases. CDR1 SGHRS and CDR2 YFSETQ come from the germline V gene. Using reference TRBV5-1 and TRBJ2-7 for the parts outside the CDR3, the full variable domain is KAGVTQTPRYLIKTRGQQVTLSCSPISGHRSVSWYQQTPGQGLQFLFEYFSETQRNKGNFPGRFSGRQFSNSRSEMNVSTLELGDSALYLCASSQGTGGIDEQYFGPGTRLTVT.